The 5 T cell receptor beta chains below come from one sample, sequenced in a study of T-cell reconstitution after alpha-beta-depleted transplantation in children. Construction of the TCRbeta library involved unique molecular identifiers. In TCRdb, the PCR reads were re-called with MiXCR into one record per CDR3 protein. The sample lists approximately 420,000 distinct CDR3 sequences, about 11% occurring once. This specimen was PBMCs from the stem cell graft donor, taken from the stem cell graft. The receptors stem from a human donor who donated a stem cell graft to a child with acute myeloid leukemia.

This chain links TRBV5-1 with TRBJ2-1, with 13 bases lining up with TRBD2. The CDR3 has 14 residues. Losses at the gene ends were 7 bases for V and 7 bases for J; bases not matched to a gene: 5. The germline gives CDR1 SGHRS, CDR2 YFSETQ. This chain's CDR3 is CASGTSGKDNEQFF. The CDR3 DNA is TGCGCCAGCGGGACTAGCGGGAAGGATAATGAGCAGTTCTTC. The full variable domain, with the rest looked up from reference TRBV5-1 and TRBJ2-1, is KAGVTQTPRYLIKTRGQQVTLSCSPISGHRSVSWYQQTPGQGLQFLFEYFSETQRNKGNFPGRFSGRQFSNSRSEMNVSTLELGDSALYLCASGTSGKDNEQFFGPGTRLTVL.

A few counts support this clonotype. The chain is built from TRBV6-2 or TRBV6-3 and TRBJ1-5; 8 bases are shared with TRBD1. This CDR3 spans 19 amino acids. V trimming: 5 bases; J trimming: 0 bases; junction bases outside the gene matches: 15. Germline CDR1 is MNHEY and CDR2 is SVGEGT. CDR3 loop: CASSHPPDRATYSNQPQHF. The CDR3 nucleotides read TGTGCCAGCAGTCACCCACCGGACAGGGCGACATATAGCAATCAGCCCCAGCATTTT.

The genes are TRBV6-1 and TRBJ1-1; D perhaps matches TRBD1 (5 bases). CDR1 is MNHNS and CDR2 is SASEGT in the germline V gene. The CDR3 length is 13 residues. V gave up 3 bases and J gave up 7 bases, with 12 bases separating them. CDR3 sequence (DNA): TGTGCCAGCAGTGAGTGGGACGGGTATGAAGCTTTCTTT. It encodes CASSEWDGYEAFF.

This clonotype was seen a handful of times. The chain uses TRBV4-3 and TRBJ2-7; D gene uncertain. CDR3 length: 14 residues. Trimming removed 1 base from V and 2 bases from J, with 9 bases in between. CDR1 and CDR2 from the germline V gene are LGHNA and YSLEER. CDR3 in DNA: TGCGCCAGCAGCCAAGGGTTTGGGACCTACGAGCAGTACTTC. This codes for CASSQGFGTYEQYF.

This clonotype was seen ten or more times. This CDR3 is CASSTDNSNQPQHF. The CDR3, as DNA: TGTGCCAGCAGCACGGATAATAGCAATCAGCCCCAGCATTTT. The rearrangement joins TRBV12-3 or TRBV12-4 to TRBJ1-5; D call uncertain. Trimming removed 6 bases at V and 0 bases at J, with 9 bases between. The CDR3 has 14 amino acids.